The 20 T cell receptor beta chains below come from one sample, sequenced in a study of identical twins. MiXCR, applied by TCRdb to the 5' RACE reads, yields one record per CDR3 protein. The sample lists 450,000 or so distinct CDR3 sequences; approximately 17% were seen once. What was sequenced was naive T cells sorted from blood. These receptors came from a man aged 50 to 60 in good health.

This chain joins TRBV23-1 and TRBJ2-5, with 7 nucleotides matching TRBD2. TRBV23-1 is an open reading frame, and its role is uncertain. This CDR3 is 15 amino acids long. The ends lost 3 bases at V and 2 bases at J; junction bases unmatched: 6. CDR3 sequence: CASSHGGRTQETQYF. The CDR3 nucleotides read TGCGCCAGCAGTCACGGGGGGAGAACACAAGAGACCCAGTACTTC.

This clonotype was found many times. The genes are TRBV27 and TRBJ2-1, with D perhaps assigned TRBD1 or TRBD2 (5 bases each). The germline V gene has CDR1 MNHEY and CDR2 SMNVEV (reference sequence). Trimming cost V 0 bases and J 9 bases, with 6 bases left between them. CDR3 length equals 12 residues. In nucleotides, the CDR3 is TGTGCCAGCAGTTTATCGGGGGTTGAGCAGTTCTTC. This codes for CASSLSGVEQFF.

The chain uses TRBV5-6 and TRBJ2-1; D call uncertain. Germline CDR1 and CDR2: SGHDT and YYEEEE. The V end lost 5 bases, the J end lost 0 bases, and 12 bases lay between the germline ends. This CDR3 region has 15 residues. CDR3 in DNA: TGTGCCAGCAGTCCCCTATACAGCTCCTACAATGAGCAGTTCTTC. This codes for CASSPLYSSYNEQFF.

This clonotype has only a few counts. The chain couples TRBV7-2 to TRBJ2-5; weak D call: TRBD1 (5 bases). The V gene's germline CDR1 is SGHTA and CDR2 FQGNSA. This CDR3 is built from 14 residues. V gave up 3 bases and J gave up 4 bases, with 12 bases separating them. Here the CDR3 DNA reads TGTGCCAGCAGCTTCGTAGGGGTTGGAGAGACCCAGTACTTC. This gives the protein CASSFVGVGETQYF.

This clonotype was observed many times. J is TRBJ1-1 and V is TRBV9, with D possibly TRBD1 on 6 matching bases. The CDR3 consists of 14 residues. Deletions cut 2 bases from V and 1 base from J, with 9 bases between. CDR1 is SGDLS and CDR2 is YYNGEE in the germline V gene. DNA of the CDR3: TGTGCCAGCAGCGTGATAGGGGGGAACACTGAAGCTTTCTTT. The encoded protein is CASSVIGGNTEAFF. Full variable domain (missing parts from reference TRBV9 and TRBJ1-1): DSGVTQTPKHLITATGQRVTLRCSPRSGDLSVYWYQQSLDQGLQFLIQYYNGEERAKGNILERFSAQQFPDLHSELNLSSLELGDSALYFCASSVIGGNTEAFFGQGTRLTVV.

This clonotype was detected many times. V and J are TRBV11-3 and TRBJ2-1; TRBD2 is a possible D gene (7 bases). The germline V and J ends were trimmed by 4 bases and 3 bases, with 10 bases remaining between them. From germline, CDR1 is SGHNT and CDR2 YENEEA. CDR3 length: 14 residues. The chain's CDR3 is CASSSGGFYNEQFF. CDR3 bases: TGTGCCAGCAGCTCGGGGGGCTTCTACAATGAGCAGTTCTTC.

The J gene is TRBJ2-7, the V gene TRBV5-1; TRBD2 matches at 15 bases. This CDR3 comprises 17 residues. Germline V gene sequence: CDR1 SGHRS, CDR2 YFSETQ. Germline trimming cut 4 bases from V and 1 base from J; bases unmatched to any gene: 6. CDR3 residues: CASSPGTSGGNSYEQYF. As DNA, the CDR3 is TGCGCCAGCAGCCCAGGGACTAGCGGGGGGAATTCCTACGAGCAGTACTTC. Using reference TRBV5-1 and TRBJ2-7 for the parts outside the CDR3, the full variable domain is KAGVTQTPRYLIKTRGQQVTLSCSPISGHRSVSWYQQTPGQGLQFLFEYFSETQRNKGNFPGRFSGRQFSNSRSEMNVSTLELGDSALYLCASSPGTSGGNSYEQYFGPGTRLTVT.

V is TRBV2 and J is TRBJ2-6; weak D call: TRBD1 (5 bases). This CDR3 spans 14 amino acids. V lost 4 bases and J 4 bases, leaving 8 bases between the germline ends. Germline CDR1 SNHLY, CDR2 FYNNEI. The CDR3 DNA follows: TGTGCCAGCAGTGCAGGGCCCGGGGCCAACGTCCTGACTTTC. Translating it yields CASSAGPGANVLTF.

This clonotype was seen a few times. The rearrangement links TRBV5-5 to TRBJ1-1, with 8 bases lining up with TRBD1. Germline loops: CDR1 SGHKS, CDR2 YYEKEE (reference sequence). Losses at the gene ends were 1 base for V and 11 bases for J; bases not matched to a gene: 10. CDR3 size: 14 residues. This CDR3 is CASSLLPGGDGAFF. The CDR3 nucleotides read TGTGCCAGCAGCTTGCTGCCAGGGGGCGATGGTGCTTTCTTT. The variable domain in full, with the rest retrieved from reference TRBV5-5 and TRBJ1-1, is DAGVTQSPTHLIKTRGQQVTLRCSPISGHKSVSWYQQVLGQGPQFIFQYYEKEERGRGNFPDRFSARQFPNYSSELNVNALLLGDSALYLCASSLLPGGDGAFFGQGTRLTVV.

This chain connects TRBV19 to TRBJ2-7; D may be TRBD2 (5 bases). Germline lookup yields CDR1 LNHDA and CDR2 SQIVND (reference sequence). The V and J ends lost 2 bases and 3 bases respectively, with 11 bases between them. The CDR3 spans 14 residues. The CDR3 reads CASSIIGLHYEQYF. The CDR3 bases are TGTGCCAGTAGTATAATCGGACTTCACTACGAGCAGTACTTC.

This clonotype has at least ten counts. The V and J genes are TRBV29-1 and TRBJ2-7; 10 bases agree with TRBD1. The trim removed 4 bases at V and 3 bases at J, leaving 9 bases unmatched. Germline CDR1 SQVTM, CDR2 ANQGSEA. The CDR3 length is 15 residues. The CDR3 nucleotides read TGCAGCGTTGCCCCGGGACAGGGGATGAGCTACGAGCAGTACTTC. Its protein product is CSVAPGQGMSYEQYF.

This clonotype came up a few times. CDR3 in amino acids: CSAELATQGLYEQYF. Here the CDR3 DNA reads TGCAGTGCGGAACTAGCGACCCAGGGACTTTACGAGCAGTACTTC. This chain links TRBV20-1 with TRBJ2-7, with 7 bases fitting TRBD2. Germline-derived CDR1 and CDR2 are DFQATT and SNEGSKA (reference sequence). The CDR3 loop spans 15 amino acids. The J segment lost 4 bases and the V segment lost 6 bases, leaving 15 bases of the junction unmatched.

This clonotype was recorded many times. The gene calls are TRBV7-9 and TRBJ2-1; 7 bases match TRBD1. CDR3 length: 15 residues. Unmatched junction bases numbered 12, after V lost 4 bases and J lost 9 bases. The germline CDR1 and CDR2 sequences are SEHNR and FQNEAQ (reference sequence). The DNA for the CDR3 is TGTGCCAGCAGCTACCGGGACAGACGGGATGGTGAGCAGTTCTTC. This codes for CASSYRDRRDGEQFF.

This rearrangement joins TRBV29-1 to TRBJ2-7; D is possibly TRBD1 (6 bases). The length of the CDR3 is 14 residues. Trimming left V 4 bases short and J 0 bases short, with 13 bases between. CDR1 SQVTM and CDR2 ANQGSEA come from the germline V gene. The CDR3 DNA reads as TGCAGCGTTGGCGGACAGACCAGCTCCTACGAGCAGTACTTC. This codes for CSVGGQTSSYEQYF.

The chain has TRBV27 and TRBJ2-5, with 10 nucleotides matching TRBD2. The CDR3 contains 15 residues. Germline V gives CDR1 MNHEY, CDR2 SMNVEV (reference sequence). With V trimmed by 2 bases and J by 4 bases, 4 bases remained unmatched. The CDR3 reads CASSLLAGDLETQYF. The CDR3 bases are TGTGCCAGCAGTTTACTAGCGGGAGACCTAGAGACCCAGTACTTC.

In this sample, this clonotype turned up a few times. DNA of the CDR3: TGCGCCAGCAGCTTGGGGGGTCACAGGAGCTCCTACAATGAGCAGTTCTTC. It specifies CASSLGGHRSSYNEQFF. The chain recombines TRBV5-1 with TRBJ2-1; tentative D call: TRBD1 (5 bases). Germline values: CDR1 SGHRS, CDR2 YFSETQ. V lost 0 bases and J lost 0, with 13 bases in between. The CDR3 contains 17 residues.

CDR3 nucleotides: TGTGCCAGCAGCTTAGCGCCTAACAGGGCCTCCTACAATGAGCAGTTCTTC. This sequence encodes CASSLAPNRASYNEQFF. V gene TRBV7-8 combines with J gene TRBJ2-1, with a weak D call TRBD1 (6 bases). The CDR3 length is 17 residues. Trimming stripped 0 bases from V and 0 bases from J, with 12 bases between. CDR1 and CDR2 (germline): SGHVS, FQNEAQ.

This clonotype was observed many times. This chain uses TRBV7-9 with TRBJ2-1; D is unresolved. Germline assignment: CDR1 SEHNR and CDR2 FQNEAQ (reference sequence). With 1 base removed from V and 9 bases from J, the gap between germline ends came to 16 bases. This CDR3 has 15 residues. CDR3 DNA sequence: TGTGCCAGCAGCTTAGTATCTCGGCCGAGGAGTGAGCAGTTCTTC. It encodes CASSLVSRPRSEQFF.

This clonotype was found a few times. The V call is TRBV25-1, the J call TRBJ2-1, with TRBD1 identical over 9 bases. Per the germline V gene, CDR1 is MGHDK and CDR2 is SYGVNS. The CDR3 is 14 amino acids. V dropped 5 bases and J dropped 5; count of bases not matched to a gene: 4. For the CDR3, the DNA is TGTGCCAGCAGTACGGGACAGGGAAACAATGAGCAGTTCTTC. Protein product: CASSTGQGNNEQFF.

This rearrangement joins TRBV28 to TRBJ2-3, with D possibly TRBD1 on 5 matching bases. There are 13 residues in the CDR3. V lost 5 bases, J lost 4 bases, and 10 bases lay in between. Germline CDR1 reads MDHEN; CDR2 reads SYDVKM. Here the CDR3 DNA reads TGTGCCAGCAGTGCCAGGGTGGCAGATACGCAGTATTTT. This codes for CASSARVADTQYF.